Sequencing of this T cell receptor (beta chain) was carried out in a study of metastatic and nonmetastatic thyroid tumors (dated by TCRdb to 2018 to 2021). With respect to the entire study: Repertoires were compared across peripheral blood and tumor or nodule tissue samples from malignant and benign thyroid patients.

This clone was seen only a few times. Its specific antigen is unknown. Base qualities are missing; no much larger clone stands one base away. Overall study outcomes, separate from this receptor: In both blood and tumor samples, malignant tumors were reported to have significantly higher TCR beta diversity than benign nodules.

None of the patients had been given any treatment before thyroid surgery. Using T-cell receptor beta sequencing, the researchers looked back retrospectively at clinical samples from patients, gathered between the early 2010s and the late 2010s. Receptors were amplified or captured by PCR. Sequencing used an Illumina HiSeq 4000. High-throughput sequencing was used to profile the TCR beta-chain CDR3 region of every patient. On the authors' methods: Drawing on CDR3 differences between clinicopathological groups, the researchers built a classifier meant to tell apart patients with distant-metastatic papillary thyroid cancer. To measure repertoire diversity the researchers used the Shannon index, while the Morisita-Horn index served to gauge how similar the tumor and blood repertoires were. The public reads were run again by TCRdb, first through fastp at Q25 and then through MiXCR, and only productive beta chains were kept. It is TCRdb's table, rather than the study itself, that gives the V and J calls and clone size. Here the sample has some 20,000 clones; roughly a third occur a single time. Jointly, the top ten make up 29% of the sample.

Reading from cysteine to phenylalanine, the CDR3 counts 16 amino acids. The read is trimmed to its CDR3 DNA, 48 bases read in frame from base 1. The junction shows trimming of 1 base on V and 0 bases on J, plus 12 bases between the germline ends. Looking up the germline V gene yields CDR1 MDHEN and CDR2 SYDVKM. The specimen was tumor tissue. The chain is assembled from TRBV28 and TRBJ1-1; the D gene remains uncertain. The clonotype comes from a female donor with papillary thyroid cancer or a benign thyroid nodule (not recorded which). Some clones in this sample may be carry-over from other donors' samples. The CDR3 region: CASSLFGWGLNTEAFF. Here is the DNA: TGTGCCAGCAGTTTATTTGGTTGGGGTTTGAACACTGAAGCTTTCTTT.